The clone carrying this T cell receptor (beta chain) was counted a few times. Combining a sample-barcoded 5' primer with a J-beta primer mix, a second PCR ran for roughly 7 to 11 cycles. A template-switch adaptor with 12 random nucleotides tagged each cDNA molecule. Each of the samples gave a minimum of 3 million paired-end reads that contained CDR3. TCRdb passed the 5' RACE reads through MiXCR, listing each CDR3 protein once. The sample lists more than 1,400,000 distinct CDR3 sequences, 42% occurring once. PBMCs were isolated at a quantity of at least 7 million per sample. The data stem from a study of blood T cells in healthy people across ages. CDR1 and CDR2 (germline): LGHDT, YNNKEL (reference sequence). V was shortened by 5 bases and J by 1 base, with 24 bases between the two germline ends. The CDR3 sequence is 18 residues long.

Sample: blood. The rearrangement uses TRBV3-1 and TRBJ2-7, with D perhaps matching TRBD2 (6 bases). The receptor's source is a woman under 30 in good health. CDR3 loop: CASSSRPGTGFQSYEQYF. In DNA form, the CDR3 reads TGTGCCAGCAGCTCGCGTCCCGGGACTGGGTTTCAGTCCTACGAGCAGTACTTC.